The following is a T cell receptor (beta chain) sequence with its context. There is no known antigen for this receptor. None of the participants had acute infectious disease, and every participant was in good physical condition. Live CSF cells for droplet-based sequencing were sorted with a live/dead marker. CSF was obtained by lumbar puncture, and immune cells were pelleted by centrifugation at 300g. Each CSF sample was examined for red blood cells, and any sample with blood contamination was excluded. CSF cells were cryopreserved in freezing medium, frozen at -80 degrees C overnight, and then transferred to liquid nitrogen for storage. Before analysis, CSF samples were stored for less than six months. Libraries came from 10x single-cell sequencing. Profiling of CSF cells was done with 10X Genomics single-cell V(D)J and 5' gene-expression libraries. CSF single-cell TCR libraries were sequenced on an Illumina NextSeq550. From the authors' description of their analysis: V(D)J reads were aligned to the vdj-GRCh38 alts ensemble 2.0.0 reference and processed with the Cell Ranger vdj pipeline. Clonotypes were defined as cell barcodes sharing the same set of productive CDR3 nucleotide sequences. To link clonality with transcriptional profiles, clonotype information was incorporated into Seurat v3.0 gene-expression metadata. Any CSF cell with more than 1,800 genes, more than 7,500 UMIs or more than 10% mitochondrial reads was excluded. To find TCRs with known antigen specificity, CDR3-beta sequences were matched against VDJdb. Clone sharing was examined by network analysis using the R package qgraph, in which only TCRs with complete alpha and beta chains were included. Once TCRdb had reprocessed the reads, it stored one entry per CDR3 protein sequence and supplied no DNA. Here the V and J calls rest on TCRdb's processing, not on the authors' analysis. In this sample's table one finds some 970 distinct CDR3 sequences. The ten biggest clones cover 15% to 19% of the sample.

This entry comes from a study of CD8 T cells in cerebrospinal fluid in Alzheimer's disease (dated by TCRdb to 2019 to 2021). Regarding the complete study: CSF T cell clonal expansion was assessed with two single-cell approaches: plate-based nested PCR sequencing and droplet-based sequencing. A total of 20 to 25 samples were covered by the CSF gene-expression analysis, in which Parkinson's disease patients were included. The droplet-based CSF analysis comparing patients with controls included roughly 9 healthy controls (nearly 11,000 cells) and roughly 9 patients with MCI or Alzheimer's disease (about 10,000 cells). Whether clonally expanded T cells were present in cerebrospinal fluid from healthy elderly individuals and from patients with neurodegenerative disease was tested. The investigation overall reported the following: The authors cautioned that detecting EBV-specific TCRs in CSF does not establish a causal link between EBV and Alzheimer's disease. The EBV-specific clones were neither the most highly expanded clones nor enriched among patients. When the data were pooled, 4 of 6 Alzheimer's patients but only 1 of 10 healthy subjects had a highly expanded clone, defined as one making up at least 3% of TCRs. Compared with controls, patients with MCI or Alzheimer's disease had a higher percentage of their CSF TCRs made up by the single largest clone. The overall clonality comparison included only samples with detectable clones (about 11 healthy, 5 MCI, 5 AD, 6 PD).

CDR1 and CDR2, looked up from the germline V gene (reference sequence), are LGHDT and YNNKEL. The CDR3 contains 15 residues, cysteine and phenylalanine counted. DNA was not recorded. The receptor chain draws on TRBV3-1 and TRBJ2-1; checking the TCRdb D call of TRBD1 is not possible without DNA. The source is a human donor in good health. The sequenced material came from cerebrospinal fluid. The CDR3 corresponds to CASSQDGTRNNEQFF.